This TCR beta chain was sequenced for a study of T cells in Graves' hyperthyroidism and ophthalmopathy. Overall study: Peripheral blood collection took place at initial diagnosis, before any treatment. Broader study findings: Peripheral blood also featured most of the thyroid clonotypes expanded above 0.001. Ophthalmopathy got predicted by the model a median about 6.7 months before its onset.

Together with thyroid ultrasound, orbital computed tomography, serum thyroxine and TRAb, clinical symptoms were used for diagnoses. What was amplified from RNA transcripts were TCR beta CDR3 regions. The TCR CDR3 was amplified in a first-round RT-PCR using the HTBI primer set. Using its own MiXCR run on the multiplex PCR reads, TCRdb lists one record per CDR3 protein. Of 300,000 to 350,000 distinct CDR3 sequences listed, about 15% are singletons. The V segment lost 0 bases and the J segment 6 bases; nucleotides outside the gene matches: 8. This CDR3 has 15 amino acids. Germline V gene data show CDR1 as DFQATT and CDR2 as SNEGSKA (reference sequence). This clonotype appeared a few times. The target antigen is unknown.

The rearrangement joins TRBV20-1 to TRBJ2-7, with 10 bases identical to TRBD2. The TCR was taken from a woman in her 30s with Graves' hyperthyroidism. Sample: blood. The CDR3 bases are TGCAGTGCTAGAGATCGAGCGGGAGGGCCGCTCGAGCAGTACTTC. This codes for CSARDRAGGPLEQYF.